The 25 T cell receptor beta chains in this list originate from one sample, sequenced in a study of PD-1 blockade in classical Hodgkin lymphoma. Profiled with immunoSEQ multiplex PCR; TCRdb holds only in-frame clones, not every one. The data show approximately 27,000 clones, with around 70% seen just once and about a quarter held by the top ten. Every one of the patients relapsed after autologous stem cell transplantation (brentuximab vedotin exposure was variable). Material: peripheral blood mononuclear cells (PBMCs), obtained before the second cycle of nivolumab. The receptor set was obtained from a human donor with classical Hodgkin lymphoma.

The rearrangement links TRBV6-5 to TRBJ2-5, with D perhaps TRBD1 (5 bases). The CDR3 spans 15 residues. V shed 2 bases and J shed 1 base, with 11 bases lying between them. CDR1 and CDR2 (germline): MNHEY, SVGAGI. The CDR3 is CASSYAGWVQETQYF. DNA of the CDR3: TGTGCCAGCAGTTACGCAGGGTGGGTCCAAGAGACCCAGTACTTC.

The chain couples TRBV27 to TRBJ2-3, with 16 bases fitting TRBD2. Trimming removed 6 bases from V and 0 bases from J; junction bases left unmatched: 3. The CDR3 runs to 17 residues. Per germline, CDR1 MNHEY and CDR2 SMNVEV (reference sequence). As DNA, the CDR3 is TGTGCCAGCAGGGGACTAGCGGGAGGGCCGAGCACAGATACGCAGTATTTT. This sequence encodes CASRGLAGGPSTDTQYF.

This sequence joins TRBV4-1 and TRBJ1-5, with TRBD1 as a possible D gene (5 bases). V lost 3 bases and J lost 1, with 10 bases in between. Germline CDR1 and CDR2: MGHRA and YSYEKL. The CDR3 totals 15 residues. The CDR3 protein is CASSQAGWSNQPQHF. Here the CDR3 DNA reads TGCGCCAGCAGCCAGGCAGGGTGGAGCAATCAGCCCCAGCATTTT.

The rearrangement joins TRBV28 to TRBJ2-7, with D possibly being TRBD2 (5 bases). Germline loops: CDR1 MDHEN, CDR2 SYDVKM. This CDR3 comprises 15 residues. Trimming took 3 bases from V and 3 from J, leaving 15 bases between them. CDR3 residues: CASSFPVGGGYEQYF. CDR3 nucleotide sequence: TGTGCCAGCAGTTTCCCGGTAGGAGGAGGCTACGAGCAGTACTTC.

The chain is built from TRBV6-1 and TRBJ2-1; D perhaps matches TRBD2 (7 bases). The germline V gene encodes CDR1 MNHNS and CDR2 SASEGT. The CDR3 contains 16 residues. The V end lost 2 bases, the J end lost 6 bases, and 17 bases lay between the germline ends. CDR3 bases: TGTGCCAGCAGTGAATTAGGGGGGGTCTATGTCAATGAGCAGTTCTTC. It codes for CASSELGGVYVNEQFF.

Within the sample, this clone is medium-sized. J is TRBJ1-5 and V is TRBV28, with 8 bases identical to TRBD1. Germline V gives CDR1 MDHEN, CDR2 SYDVKM. The CDR3 is 16 amino acids. J lost 8 bases, V lost 4 bases, and 13 bases had no gene match. CDR3 sequence (DNA): TGTGCCAGCAGTTGGCAGGGGGCAGATGGGAGGGAGCCCCAGCATTTT. Translated, it gives CASSWQGADGREPQHF.

The chain employs TRBV7-9 and TRBJ2-5; D tentatively reads TRBD1 or TRBD2 (6 bases each). Germline V lookup: CDR1 SEHNR, CDR2 FQNEAQ (reference sequence). Trimming took 5 bases from V and 1 from J, leaving 14 bases between them. This CDR3 region has 15 residues. CDR3 protein: CASSPLEGVQETQYF. The CDR3 nucleotides are TGTGCCAGCAGCCCCCTGGAGGGGGTCCAAGAGACCCAGTACTTC.

The chain couples TRBV18 to TRBJ1-2, with D hard to call. V was cut by 4 bases and J by 0 bases, with 6 bases left in between. Germline V lookup: CDR1 KGHSH, CDR2 LQKENI. The CDR3 is 13 amino acids. The CDR3, as DNA: TGTGCCAGCTCACTCGAATCTAACTATGGCTACACCTTC. It codes for CASSLESNYGYTF.

The rearrangement uses TRBV19 and TRBJ2-5, with D unresolved. CDR3 length: 12 amino acids. Trimming shortened V by 5 bases and J by 5 bases, and 9 bases separated the two germline ends. The germline V gene encodes CDR1 LNHDA and CDR2 SQIVND (reference sequence). CDR3 residues: CASSLIGETQYF. The CDR3 coding sequence is TGTGCCAGTAGTCTAATAGGGGAGACCCAGTACTTC.

The rearrangement uses TRBV29-1 and TRBJ2-5, with 8 bases that match TRBD1. Losses at the gene ends were 7 bases for V and 4 bases for J; bases not matched to a gene: 5. The CDR3 sequence is 12 residues long. The V gene's germline CDR1 is SQVTM and CDR2 ANQGSEA. CDR3 sequence reads: CSARTGSETQYF. CDR3 nucleotides: TGCAGCGCTAGGACAGGGTCAGAGACCCAGTACTTC.

This clone was recorded only once. The gene calls are TRBV28 and TRBJ1-5; D not certain. Trimming removed 2 bases at V and 5 bases at J, with 7 bases between. CDR1 is MDHEN and CDR2 is SYDVKM in the germline V gene. The CDR3 extends over 13 amino acids. CDR3 residues: CASSLIVYQPQHF. The CDR3 DNA is TGTGCCAGCAGTTTAATCGTTTATCAGCCCCAGCATTTT.

The CDR3 coding sequence is TGTGCCAGCAGCCCCCTTTCAGCCGTAGATACGCAGTATTTT. This sequence encodes CASSPLSAVDTQYF. J is TRBJ2-3 and V is TRBV6-5; D not resolved. The CDR3 has 14 amino acids. Per germline, CDR1 MNHEY and CDR2 SVGAGI. V lost 6 bases and J 5 bases, leaving 15 bases between the germline ends.

This clone occurred once. The chain joins TRBV15 to TRBJ1-2; D possibly corresponds to TRBD1 (5 bases). The CDR3 loop spans 14 amino acids. The V end was cut by 0 bases, the J end by 6 bases, with 11 bases between. From germline, CDR1 is LNHNV and CDR2 YYDKDF (reference sequence). As DNA, the CDR3 is TGTGCCACCAGCAGAGATGGCAGGGCGGATGGCTACACCTTC. This sequence encodes CATSRDGRADGYTF.

This chain connects TRBV19 to TRBJ1-1; D gene ambiguous. Trimming left V 5 bases short and J 3 bases short, with 13 bases between. Per germline, CDR1 LNHDA and CDR2 SQIVND (reference sequence). This CDR3 is 14 amino acids long. The CDR3 is CASSPGVWDTEAFF. The CDR3 DNA reads as TGTGCCAGTAGTCCAGGTGTCTGGGACACTGAAGCTTTCTTT.

The V call is TRBV5-5, the J call TRBJ1-2; D gene uncertain. Germline-derived CDR1 and CDR2 are SGHKS and YYEKEE (reference sequence). Trimming pared 2 bases from V and 1 base from J, leaving 6 bases between. This CDR3 has 13 residues. CDR3 in amino acids: CASSFDGNYGYTF. CDR3 nucleotides: TGTGCCAGCAGCTTTGACGGTAACTATGGCTACACCTTC.

In nucleotides, the CDR3 is TGTGCCAGCAGCCCCCTGAAGGGAGGGGTAGCCCAGCCCCAGCATTTT. Translated, it gives CASSPLKGGVAQPQHF. The rearrangement uses TRBV5-6 and TRBJ1-5; D possibly corresponds to TRBD1 (5 bases). Germline V gene sequence: CDR1 SGHDT, CDR2 YYEEEE. The CDR3 is made up of 16 amino acids. V was cut by 4 bases and J by 7 bases, with 21 bases left in between.

The CDR3 DNA sequence: TGCAGTGCTAGGGTGGTTAATGAGCAGTTCTTC. Translating it yields CSARVVNEQFF. The V call is TRBV20-1, the J call TRBJ2-1; D remains ambiguous. Trimming left V 3 bases short and J 7 bases short, with 7 bases between. This CDR3 has 11 amino acids. Per the germline V gene, CDR1 is DFQATT and CDR2 is SNEGSKA (reference sequence).

The genes are TRBV6-4 and TRBJ2-3; TRBD2 agrees at 8 bases. Trimming at V came to 5 bases and at J to 4 bases, leaving 5 bases not matched to a gene. Germline V gene data show CDR1 as MRHNA and CDR2 as SNTAGT. CDR3 size: 14 residues. Written as DNA, the CDR3 is TGTGCCAGCAGTCTAGCGGGTGGTCCAGATACGCAGTATTTT. It codes for CASSLAGGPDTQYF.

V gene TRBV19 combines with J gene TRBJ2-3; D gene ambiguous. Looked up from germline, CDR1 is LNHDA and CDR2 is SQIVND (reference sequence). The CDR3 is 15 residues long. V gave up 3 bases and J gave up 0 bases, with 10 bases separating them. CDR3 residues: CASSIFGLSTDTQYF. CDR3 DNA: TGTGCCAGTAGTATTTTTGGGTTGAGCACAGATACGCAGTATTTT. Filled out from reference TRBV19 and TRBJ2-3, the complete variable domain reads DGGITQSPKYLFRKEGQNVTLSCEQNLNHDAMYWYRQDPGQGLRLIYYSQIVNDFQKGDIAEGYSVSREKKESFPLTVTSAQKNPTAFYLCASSIFGLSTDTQYFGPGTRLTVL.

V and J are TRBV30 and TRBJ2-5; D unresolved. The CDR3 runs 11 residues. Germline V gene lookup returns CDR1 GTSNPN and CDR2 SVGIG (reference sequence). V gave up 2 bases and J gave up 9 bases, with 10 bases separating them. CDR3 protein: CAWSPTGPQYF. The CDR3 DNA reads as TGTGCCTGGAGTCCTACTGGGCCCCAGTACTTC.

This sequence joins TRBV15 and TRBJ2-7; 7 nucleotides line up with TRBD1. V was pared by 2 bases and J by 1 base, with 2 bases of the junction left unmatched. CDR1 is LNHNV, CDR2 YYDKDF, per germline (reference sequence). CDR3 length: 14 amino acids. CDR3 in amino acids: CATSRWGQSYEQYF. Written as DNA, the CDR3 is TGTGCCACCAGCAGATGGGGACAGTCCTACGAGCAGTACTTC.

The chain links TRBV6-5 to TRBJ1-2, with D possibly being TRBD1 (5 bases). V shed 5 bases and J shed 8 bases, with 15 bases lying between them. Germline values: CDR1 MNHEY, CDR2 SVGAGI. The CDR3 has 13 amino acids. CDR3 region: CASSLGDQGGYTF. CDR3 sequence (DNA): TGTGCCAGCAGTCTTGGGGACCAGGGCGGCTACACCTTC.

This clone has more than one count but fewer than ten. The V and J genes are TRBV5-4 and TRBJ2-1, with D possibly matching TRBD2 (5 bases). Germline V lookup: CDR1 SGHNT, CDR2 YYREEE (reference sequence). The length of the CDR3 is 14 residues. V gave up 0 bases and J gave up 6 bases, with 10 bases separating them. The CDR3 bases are TGTGCCAGCAGCTTGGGCCGGGGTAGCAATGAGCAGTTCTTC. Translating it yields CASSLGRGSNEQFF.

This chain connects TRBV5-1 to TRBJ2-7; TRBD1 agrees at 8 bases. The junction had 4 bases not matched to a gene; V was cut back by 4 bases and J by 1 base. This CDR3 spans 14 amino acids. Germline V lookup: CDR1 SGHRS, CDR2 YFSETQ. The CDR3 DNA is TGCGCCAGCAGCGGCCGACAGGGGTCCTACGAGCAGTACTTC. Its translation: CASSGRQGSYEQYF.

This clone was detected only once. This chain joins TRBV11-2 and TRBJ1-3; D is uncertain. Germline V CDR1 and CDR2: SGHAT, FQNNGV. V was pared by 2 bases and J by 4 bases, with 15 bases between. The CDR3 runs 16 residues. CDR3 in amino acids: CASSLILPSSGNTIYF. The CDR3 DNA is TGTGCCAGCAGCTTAATTTTGCCCTCGTCCGGAAACACCATATATTTT.